A selection of T cell receptor beta chains follows, all from one sample in a study of T cells in Graves' hyperthyroidism and ophthalmopathy. MiXCR was run by TCRdb on the multiplex PCR reads, yielding one entry per CDR3 protein. Among hundreds of thousands of distinct CDR3 sequences listed, 35% to 45% were seen once. Sequences were obtained from blood. These receptor sequences come from a man between 18 and 29 years old with Graves' hyperthyroidism. Each CDR3 is given with its conserved first and last residue. The D gene is left open where the match is weak. Some rows mark clone size as missing; the rest say once, few, many or name a class of expanded clone.

>.|TRBV9|TRBJ2-7|.
TGTGCCAGCGGTAGCCAGGGCTCCTACGAGCAGTACTTC
CASGSQGSYEQYF
>.|TRBV9|TRBJ2-5|TRBD2
TGTGCCAGCAGCGTAGTGGGACTAGCGGTGGAGACCCAGTACTTC
CASSVVGLAVETQYF
>.|TRBV6-5|TRBJ1-2|TRBD1
TGTGCCACCAAGAGAACCGGGACAGTCTATGGCTACACCTTC
CATKRTGTVYGYTF
>many|TRBV7-8|TRBJ1-6|.
TGTGCCAGCAGCTTAGCTCAGGGCAATTCACCCCTCCACTTT
CASSLAQGNSPLHF
>many|TRBV10-1|TRBJ1-1|.
TGCGCCAGCAGTAAGGGGGTCGGCACTGAAGCTTTCTTT
CASSKGVGTEAFF
>few|TRBV19|TRBJ2-2|.
TGTGCCAGTAGTATTAGGAGGGCCGGGGAGCTGTTTTTT
CASSIRRAGELFF
>many|TRBV10-3|TRBJ1-6|.
TGTGCCATCAGTGCAAGGGTCTCTTTAAATTCACCCCTCCACTTT
CAISARVSLNSPLHF
>few|TRBV4-3|TRBJ1-6|.
TGCGCCAGCAGCCAAGATCCGTCAGGAGTTGGGGCCCTCCACTTT
CASSQDPSGVGALHF
>many|TRBV7-9|TRBJ2-7|TRBD1
TGTGCCAGCAGCGTACTACAGGGGGCCGAGCAGTACTTC
CASSVLQGAEQYF
>.|TRBV9|TRBJ1-2|.
TGTGCCAGCGATAGGCCCCGAAACTATGGCTACACCTTC
CASDRPRNYGYTF
>many|TRBV20-1|TRBJ2-7|.
TGCAGTGCTAGAGATCATCGACCCTACGAGCAGTACTTC
CSARDHRPYEQYF
>.|TRBV10-3|TRBJ1-2|.
TGTGCCAGCAGAACAACTAACTATGGCTACACCTTC
CASRTTNYGYTF
>.|TRBV3-1|TRBJ2-5|.
TGTGCCAGCAGCCAAGGAACGGGAGTTTACGAGACCCAGTACTTC
CASSQGTGVYETQYF
>.|TRBV12-3/TRBV12-4|TRBJ1-2|.
TGTGCCAGCGAAGTCGTGGGTGAGGGCAACTATGGCTACACCTTC
CASEVVGEGNYGYTF
>.|TRBV25-1|TRBJ1-6|.
TGTGCCAGCAGTGCCCGGGACCGCTCCGCACCCCTCCACTTT
CASSARDRSAPLHF
>few|TRBV6-5|TRBJ1-2|TRBD1
TGTGCCAGCAGGACAGGGGGCACTGGCTACACCTTC
CASRTGGTGYTF
>.|TRBV20-1|TRBJ2-7|.
TGCAGTGCTAGAGATAACGGGCAGACCTACGAGCAGTACTTC
CSARDNGQTYEQYF
>.|TRBV9|TRBJ1-6|.
TGTGCCAGCACTCCCGACAGATATAATTCACCCCTCCACTTT
CASTPDRYNSPLHF
>.|TRBV10-2|TRBJ1-4|.
TGTGCCAGCAGCCAAGAGACACCCGCAACTAATGAAAAACTGTTTTTT
CASSQETPATNEKLFF
>.|TRBV29-1|TRBJ1-2|.
TGCAGCGTCGGAGAGGCCGGCTATGGCTACACCTTC
CSVGEAGYGYTF
>.|TRBV27|TRBJ1-2|.
TGTGCCAGCAGCCCCTTCGGGGTGAGGACTGGCTACACCTTC
CASSPFGVRTGYTF
>.|TRBV20-1|TRBJ1-1|TRBD1
TGCAGTGCTACCGGGACAGGGGACACTGAAGCTTTCTTT
CSATGTGDTEAFF
>.|TRBV29-1|TRBJ2-6|TRBD1
TGCAGCGTTGACAGGGGGCGCCCCGGGGCCAACGTCCTGACTTTC
CSVDRGRPGANVLTF
>many|TRBV12-3/TRBV12-4|TRBJ1-5|.
TGTGCCAGCTCTGCTCTGGGCGATAGCAATCAGCCCCAGCATTTT
CASSALGDSNQPQHF
>few|TRBV4-1|TRBJ1-1|TRBD1
TGCGCCAGCACCTTCAATCAGGGGGGCACTGAAGCTTTCTTT
CASTFNQGGTEAFF
>few|TRBV9|TRBJ1-1|.
TGTGCCAGCAGCCAAGGTACAGGTTACACTGAAGCTTTCTTT
CASSQGTGYTEAFF
>few|TRBV10-3|TRBJ1-1|TRBD1
TGTGCCATCAGTGAGTCGAGGCAGGGGGCCGGAGCTTTCTTT
CAISESRQGAGAFF
>few|TRBV7-2|TRBJ2-5|.
TGTGCCAGCAGCTCCCGGAGGGGCGGTGTCCAAGAGACCCAGTACTTC
CASSSRRGGVQETQYF